A single sample is the source of the 8 T cell receptor beta chains below, sequenced in a study of ipilimumab plus nivolumab after autologous stem cell transplantation. Method: immunoSEQ multiplex PCR; TCRdb's copy keeps in-frame clones and lacks some. The sample lists fewer than 2,500 clones, roughly 93% occurring once. Sequences were derived from PBMCs, sampled in a trial of ipilimumab plus nivolumab as post-transplant consolidation. All receptors derive from a male donor with primary mediastinal lymphoma.

The chain couples TRBV19 to TRBJ1-1; D perhaps matches TRBD1 (6 bases). V was pared by 7 bases and J by 9 bases, with 15 bases between. Germline V gene lookup returns CDR1 LNHDA and CDR2 SQIVND (reference sequence). This CDR3 has 12 residues. The CDR3 loop reads CASTGGVGQAFF. In DNA form, the CDR3 reads TGTGCCAGTACCGGGGGCGTCGGCCAAGCTTTCTTT.

V is TRBV11-2 and J is TRBJ1-1, with D tentatively TRBD1 (5 bases). CDR3 size: 15 residues. V was shortened by 5 bases and J by 0 bases, with 13 bases between the two germline ends. In germline, CDR1 is SGHAT, CDR2 FQNNGV. The CDR3: CASSPPGAMNTEAFF. The CDR3 coding sequence is TGTGCCAGCAGCCCACCCGGGGCAATGAACACTGAAGCTTTCTTT.

This chain joins TRBV2 and TRBJ1-2; possibly TRBD1 for D (5 bases). This CDR3 contains 13 residues. Germline V gene lookup returns CDR1 SNHLY and CDR2 FYNNEI. V was cut by 3 bases and J by 8 bases, with 13 bases left in between. The CDR3 loop reads CASSDQGVRGYTF. CDR3 DNA sequence: TGTGCCAGCAGTGACCAGGGTGTCCGGGGCTACACCTTC.

This rearrangement joins TRBV6-6 to TRBJ1-2, with 10 bases matching TRBD1. The length of the CDR3 is 13 residues. The V gene's germline CDR1 is MNHNY and CDR2 SVGAGI (reference sequence). V shed 8 bases, J shed 4 bases, and the junction held 4 bases outside the gene matches. CDR3 DNA: TGTGCCAGCGGGACAGGGGCAGGCTATGGCTACACCTTC. It specifies CASGTGAGYGYTF.

The CDR3 loop reads CASSRWTQADTQYF. The CDR3 nucleotides read TGCGCCAGCAGTAGGTGGACACAGGCAGATACGCAGTATTTT. The chain employs TRBV5-1 and TRBJ2-3; D may be TRBD1 (5 bases). Trimming took off 5 bases at V and 4 bases at J, with 14 bases between the two ends. Per the germline V gene, CDR1 is SGHRS and CDR2 is YFSETQ. The CDR3 totals 14 residues.

The table lists this clone with a count of one. This chain joins TRBV6-5 and TRBJ2-3; 7 nucleotides align to TRBD1. V dropped 3 bases and J dropped 7; count of bases not matched to a gene: 10. The germline V gene encodes CDR1 MNHEY and CDR2 SVGAGI. The CDR3 is 15 residues long. This chain's CDR3 is CASSYGTVDTNTQYF. In DNA, the CDR3 is TGTGCCAGCAGTTATGGGACAGTTGACACGAATACGCAGTATTTT.

The rearrangement joins TRBV5-1 to TRBJ1-2, with a weak D call TRBD1 (5 bases). Germline CDR1 reads SGHRS; CDR2 reads YFSETQ. The CDR3 consists of 12 residues. V dropped 0 bases and J dropped 8 bases, with 8 bases sitting between them. The CDR3 reads CASSLDRYGYTF. DNA of the CDR3: TGCGCCAGCAGCTTGGACAGGTACGGCTACACCTTC. Filled out from reference TRBV5-1 and TRBJ1-2, the complete variable domain reads KAGVTQTPRYLIKTRGQQVTLSCSPISGHRSVSWYQQTPGQGLQFLFEYFSETQRNKGNFPGRFSGRQFSNSRSEMNVSTLELGDSALYLCASSLDRYGYTFGSGTRLTVV.

The chain uses TRBV11-2 and TRBJ2-1, with 11 bases aligning to TRBD1. The CDR3 spans 15 residues. Germline assignment: CDR1 SGHAT and CDR2 FQNNGV. V trimming: 5 bases; J trimming: 5 bases; junction bases outside the gene matches: 5. The CDR3 is CASSEDRGRNNEQFF. CDR3 DNA sequence: TGTGCCAGCAGCGAGGACAGGGGGCGCAACAATGAGCAGTTCTTC.